The 30 T cell receptor delta chains below come from one sample, sequenced in a study of gamma-delta chains in newborns, infants, children. TCRdb re-called the reads via CATT. The sample holds approximately 3,000 delta-chain clones, around 0.31% seen once. The sequencing sample was made of blood. These receptors were collected from a child who was a newborn, infant or young child, either healthy, febrile or measles-vaccinated (not recorded which).

As concerns this clone: A far larger clone is off by one base, so a read error is likely. The J gene is TRDJ3, the V gene TRDV2; 8 bases are a match to TRDD3. The ends lost 5 bases at V and 2 bases at J; junction bases unmatched: 7. Germline V gene data show CDR1 as GEAIGNYY and CDR2 as EKD. This CDR3 region has 17 residues. The CDR3 here is CACGRLGDPWDTRQMFF. The CDR3 coding sequence is TGTGCCTGTGGCAGGCTGGGGGACCCCTGGGACACCCGACAGATGTTTTTC.

This clone showed up just a few times. This likely came from a read error, as a far larger clone is one base away. Other DNA variants within this sample encode the same CDR3. The J gene is TRDJ3, the V gene TRDV2; 7 bases align to TRDD3. This CDR3 spans 17 amino acids. Germline values: CDR1 GEAIGNYY, CDR2 EKD. The V and J ends lost 4 bases and 0 bases, in that order; junction bases with no gene match: 5. CDR3: CACDVLGSSWDTRQMFF. CDR3 DNA sequence: TGTGCCTGTGATGTACTGGGGAGCTCCTGGGACACCCGACAGATGTTTTTC.

By share, this clone ranks as large (0.1 to 1%). This same CDR3 is encoded by further DNA sequences in the sample. CDR3 region: CACDRLGDPWDTRQMFF. The CDR3 DNA is TGTGCCTGTGACAGGCTGGGGGACCCCTGGGACACCCGACAGATGTTTTTC. V usage is TRDV2 and J usage is TRDJ3, with TRDD3 matching 8 bases. The CDR3 sequence is 17 residues long. The J segment lost 2 bases and the V segment lost 2 bases, leaving 4 bases of the junction unmatched. CDR1 GEAIGNYY and CDR2 EKD come from the germline V gene.

Points on this clone: A read error likely explains why the TCRdb protein, taken from a much larger clone, differs from this DNA's translation at residue 7; the protein shown is translated from the DNA. This chain joins TRDV2 and TRDJ3; 8 positions agree with TRDD3. With V trimmed by 1 base and J by 0 bases, 10 bases remained unmatched. CDR1 and CDR2 (germline): GEAIGNYY, EKD. This CDR3 contains 20 residues. CDR3 sequence: CACDTKCWGNSSWDTRQMFF. DNA of the CDR3: TGTGCCTGTGACACGAAGTGCTGGGGGAATAGCTCCTGGGACACCCGACAGATGTTTTTC.

A remark on this clone: The amino acid sequence in TCRdb belongs to a much larger clone and departs from this DNA's translation at residue 17, likely a sequencing read error; the sequence shown is translated from the DNA. The genes are TRDV2 and TRDJ2, with 13 bases lining up with TRDD3. The germline gives CDR1 GEAIGNYY, CDR2 EKD. This CDR3 is 19 amino acids long. The CDR3 DNA is TGTGCCTGTGACCCTACTGGGGGATACGCCCCAGCTTTGACAGCACAACCCTTCTTT. Its protein product is CACDPTGGYAPALTAQPFF.

Worth noting for this clone: This DNA's translation differs at residue 3 from TCRdb's protein, which comes from a much larger clone; a read error is likely, and the protein shown is translated from the DNA. The chain joins TRDV2 to TRDJ3, with TRDD3 matching over 11 bases. Germline V gene sequence: CDR1 GEAIGNYY, CDR2 EKD. This CDR3 is built from 18 residues. Here the CDR3 DNA reads TGTGCCGGTGACAACGTTGGGGGATACGCCTGGGACACCCGACAGATGTTTTTC. Translated, it gives CAGDNVGGYAWDTRQMFF.

In the case of this clone: The translation of this DNA and the TCRdb protein of a much larger clone differ at residue 4, probably owing to a read error; the protein shown here is translated from the DNA. CDR3 residues: CAAGASGTWTGKRPWDTRQMFF. CDR3 in DNA: TGTGCAGCAGGCGCCTCGGGTACGTGGACTGGGAAAAGGCCCTGGGACACCCGACAGATGTTTTTC. The V and J genes are TRAV29/DV5 and TRDJ3; a weak D match, TRDD3 (6 bases). CDR3 length equals 22 residues. The germline CDR1 and CDR2 sequences are NSMFDY and ISSIKDK. Between the trimmed V and J ends, which lost 4 bases and 2 bases, there was a span of 31 bases.

In the case of this clone: TCRdb's entry gives the protein of a much larger clone, which mismatches this DNA's translation at residue 14, likely from a read error; the protein reported here is translated from the DNA. The chain uses TRDV2 and TRDJ3, with 11 bases identical to TRDD3. Germline CDR1 GEAIGNYY, CDR2 EKD. This CDR3 contains 18 residues. Here the CDR3 DNA reads TGTGCCTGTGACACTGGGGGATACGGCTCCTGGGACACCCAACAGATGTTTTTC. Translating gives CACDTGGYGSWDTQQMFF.

This clone counts as large. This same CDR3 is encoded by further DNA sequences in the sample. V usage is TRAV29/DV5 and J usage is TRDJ3; TRDD3 matches 10 bases. Germline V gives CDR1 NSMFDY, CDR2 ISSIKDK. V shed 3 bases, J shed 0 bases, and the junction held 0 bases outside the gene matches. This CDR3 is 16 amino acids long. CDR3 DNA sequence: TGTGCAGCAACTGGGGGATACTCCTGGGACACCCGACAGATGTTTTTC. Protein: CAATGGYSWDTRQMFF.

Remarks on this clone: Given a far larger clone just one base away, this is likely a sequencing read error. The same CDR3 arises from other DNA sequences in this sample as well. This chain links TRDV2 with TRDJ1; 11 nucleotides match TRDD3. The V segment lost 3 bases and the J segment 2 bases; nucleotides outside the gene matches: 13. This CDR3 contains 18 residues. Germline V gene lookup returns CDR1 GEAIGNYY and CDR2 EKD. The CDR3 region has the DNA TGTGCCTGTGACGCCGGGGTGCATTACTGGGGGATAACCGATAAACTCATCTTT. Residues: CACDAGVHYWGITDKLIF.

This clone occurred a few times. TCRdb's protein, taken from a much larger clone, differs from this DNA's translation at residue 3, likely owing to a read error; the protein displayed comes from the DNA. J is TRDJ1 and V is TRDV2; 8 nucleotides line up with TRDD3. CDR1 and CDR2 (germline): GEAIGNYY, EKD. This CDR3 is built from 18 residues. The CDR3 spells CASDAMWKLGAYTDKLIF. CDR3 DNA: TGTGCCAGTGACGCCATGTGGAAACTGGGGGCTTACACCGATAAACTCATCTTT.

Points on this clone: TCRdb's protein for this DNA is that of a much larger clone and differs from the translation at residue 5, likely a read error; the protein shown is the DNA translation. The rearrangement uses TRDV3 and TRDJ2; TRDD3 matches at 11 bases. V shed 1 base and J 1 base; nucleotides not matched to a gene: 17. Germline CDR1 is TVYSNPD and CDR2 is GDNSRS (reference sequence). The CDR3 is 20 amino acids. This chain's CDR3 is CAFTCQVGDTQGFLTAQLFF. The CDR3 nucleotides read TGTGCCTTTACCTGTCAGGTGGGGGATACGCAAGGGTTTTTGACAGCACAACTCTTCTTT.

Relative to its sample, this clone is medium-sized (0.01 to 0.1%). This probably arose from a read error, given a far larger clone one base away. The rearrangement joins TRDV2 to TRDJ3; 13 bases line up with TRDD3. The junction had 3 bases not matched to a gene; V was cut back by 5 bases and J by 0 bases. Germline CDR1 GEAIGNYY, CDR2 EKD. The CDR3 length is 18 residues. The CDR3 DNA sequence: TGTGCCTGTGGCACTGGGGGATACGGCTCCTGGGACACCCGACAGATGTTTTTC. Translation gives CACGTGGYGSWDTRQMFF.

Points on this clone: A far larger clone lies a single base away; this is likely a read error. Other DNA sequences in this sample translate to the same CDR3. The rearrangement links TRDV2 to TRDJ1, with TRDD3 matching over 13 bases. Losses at the gene ends were 7 bases for V and 3 bases for J; bases not matched to a gene: 19. The germline CDR1 and CDR2 sequences are GEAIGNYY and EKD. The CDR3 contains 19 residues. Here the CDR3 reads CACDHVTGGYAIEADKLIF. The CDR3 DNA reads TGTGCCTGCGACCACGTTACTGGGGGATACGCGATTGAGGCCGATAAACTCATCTTT.

Worth noting for this clone: TCRdb's protein, taken from a much larger clone, differs from this DNA's translation at residue 4, likely owing to a read error; the protein displayed comes from the DNA. The chain couples TRDV2 to TRDJ3; the match to TRDD3 covers 10 bases. The V segment lost 5 bases and the J segment 0 bases; nucleotides outside the gene matches: 12. Germline V gives CDR1 GEAIGNYY, CDR2 EKD. The CDR3 runs to 20 residues. CDR3 region: CACAARWGIPGSWDTRQMFF. Written as DNA, the CDR3 is TGTGCCTGTGCCGCACGATGGGGGATACCAGGCTCCTGGGACACCCGACAGATGTTTTTC.

This clone has only a few counts. TCRdb has a much larger clone's protein, which differs at residue 4 from the translation of this DNA, likely because of a read error; what is shown is the protein translated from the DNA. The genes are TRDV2 and TRDJ2; 9 nucleotides line up with TRDD3. J was trimmed by 4 bases and V by 5 bases; bases with no gene match: 7. Looked up from germline, CDR1 is GEAIGNYY and CDR2 is EKD. The CDR3 is 15 residues long. CDR3 region: CACVVLGDPTAQLFF. The CDR3 coding sequence is TGTGCCTGTGTTGTACTGGGGGACCCGACAGCACAACTCTTCTTT.

Remarks on this clone: Being one base from a much bigger clone, this may be a read error. CDR3 nucleotides: TGTGCCTGTGACACGCCGGGGGATAGAGGAGGGGGCTCCTGGGGCACCCGACAGATGTTTTTC. Encoded protein: CACDTPGDRGGGSWGTRQMFF. V gene TRDV2 combines with J gene TRDJ3, with 8 bases identical to TRDD3. Per germline, CDR1 GEAIGNYY and CDR2 EKD. This CDR3 region has 21 residues.

By its share, this clone is large. Different DNA sequences within this sample yield the same CDR3. This chain joins TRDV2 and TRDJ1; TRDD3 matches at 11 bases. Per germline, CDR1 GEAIGNYY and CDR2 EKD. This CDR3 spans 15 amino acids. The ends lost 3 bases at V and 1 base at J; junction bases unmatched: 3. Here the CDR3 DNA reads TGTGCCTGTGACGGCTGGGGGATACCCACCGATAAACTCATCTTT. Encoded protein: CACDGWGIPTDKLIF.

As concerns this clone: One base separates it from a far larger clone, so it is likely a read error. The J gene is TRDJ2, the V gene TRDV2; 8 positions match TRDD3. Losses at the gene ends were 3 bases for V and 1 base for J; bases not matched to a gene: 12. CDR3 length: 18 residues. The germline gives CDR1 GEAIGNYY, CDR2 EKD. The CDR3 sequence is CACDPLLGGTFLTAQLFF. Here the CDR3 DNA reads TGTGCCTGTGACCCTCTACTGGGGGGTACCTTTTTGACAGCACAACTCTTCTTT.

This clone was seen more than once but under ten times. The protein TCRdb lists belongs to a much larger clone and differs from this DNA's translation at residue 14, which points to a read error; the protein shown is made from the DNA. This chain uses TRDV3 with TRDJ2; possibly TRDD3 for D (6 bases). Germline CDR1 and CDR2: TVYSNPD and GDNSRS (reference sequence). The CDR3 runs 16 residues. The CDR3 protein is CAFKRWGQALTAQFFF. The CDR3 coding sequence is TGTGCCTTTAAACGGTGGGGGCAAGCTTTGACAGCACAATTCTTCTTT.

This clone was seen a handful of times. With a far larger clone one base away, a read error is the likely cause. The J gene is TRDJ1, the V gene TRDV2, with a weak D call TRDD3 (6 bases). The CDR3 consists of 14 residues. The germline V gene has CDR1 GEAIGNYY and CDR2 EKD. This CDR3 reads CARDKLGGTDKLIF. The CDR3 nucleotides read TGTGCCCGTGACAAGTTGGGGGGCACCGATAAACTCATCTTT.

Points on this clone: TCRdb attributes to this sequence the protein of a much larger clone, which differs from the DNA translation at residue 8; a read error is likely, and the protein displayed is translated from the DNA. The gene calls are TRDV2 and TRDJ2; D is ambiguous. The CDR3 is made up of 14 amino acids. Trimming shortened V by 3 bases and J by 4 bases, and 11 bases separated the two germline ends. Germline CDR1 reads GEAIGNYY; CDR2 reads EKD. The CDR3 sequence: CACDAVWRTAQLFF. The CDR3 region has the DNA TGTGCCTGTGACGCCGTCTGGAGGACAGCACAACTCTTCTTT.

This clone was found many times. A far larger clone differs by one base, so this is likely a read error. The sample holds other DNA sequences that translate to the same CDR3. The J gene is TRDJ1, the V gene TRDV3; D ambiguous. Germline-derived CDR1 and CDR2 are TVYSNPD and GDNSRS (reference sequence). Trimming shortened V by 5 bases and J by 9 bases, and 16 bases separated the two germline ends. The CDR3 length is 11 residues. As DNA, the CDR3 is TGTGCCCTGAGTGCGGGCTTGGAACTCATCTTT. Translated, it gives CALSAGLELIF.

This clone occurred a few times. The protein in TCRdb stems from a much larger clone and differs at residue 3 from this DNA's translation, likely a read error; here the protein is translated from the DNA. The V and J genes are TRDV2 and TRDJ3; tentatively, D is TRDD3 (5 bases). Looked up from germline, CDR1 is GEAIGNYY and CDR2 is EKD. This CDR3 has 17 amino acids. The CDR3, as DNA: TGTGCCAGTGACACCGAGGGATTCGCCTGGGACACCCGACAGATGTTTTTC. The encoded protein is CASDTEGFAWDTRQMFF.

Of note for this clone: This DNA translates differently at residue 16 from the TCRdb protein, which is that of a much larger clone; a read error is likely, and the protein shown is the DNA's own translation. The chain recombines TRDV2 with TRDJ3; TRDD3 matches 9 bases. Looked up from germline, CDR1 is GEAIGNYY and CDR2 is EKD. There are 18 residues in the CDR3. CDR3 residues: CACDRLLGDSWDTRQVFF. In DNA, the CDR3 is TGTGCCTGTGACAGGTTACTGGGGGACTCCTGGGACACCCGACAGGTGTTTTTC.

This clone was observed a handful of times. A read error likely explains why the TCRdb protein, taken from a much larger clone, differs from this DNA's translation at residue 3; the protein shown is translated from the DNA. The chain uses TRDV2 and TRDJ1, with D possibly matching TRDD3 (5 bases). The CDR3 is made up of 16 amino acids. The germline V gene encodes CDR1 GEAIGNYY and CDR2 EKD. The CDR3: CAYDRTGSGCTDKLIF. The CDR3 bases are TGTGCCTATGACCGTACTGGCTCCGGGTGCACCGATAAACTCATCTTT.

Concerning this clone itself: A single base separates this from a much larger clone, so it may be a read error. In the same sample, other DNA sequences code for this CDR3. In DNA, the CDR3 is TGTGCCTGTGACACCGACCTAGACTGGGGGATACGCTCGAGCTGGGACACCCGACAGATGTTCTTC. Protein sequence: CACDTDLDWGIRSSWDTRQMFF. The chain links TRDV2 to TRDJ3, with TRDD3 matching over 13 bases. The CDR3 length is 22 residues. Germline V gene sequence: CDR1 GEAIGNYY, CDR2 EKD.

With respect to this clone: The TCRdb record carries a much larger clone's protein, which differs from this DNA's translation at residue 7; a read error is the likely cause, and the protein listed here is the DNA translation. The chain recombines TRDV2 with TRDJ3; tentative D call: TRDD3 (6 bases). This CDR3 is built from 16 residues. Deletions cut 3 bases from V and 3 bases from J, with 11 bases between. Germline V lookup: CDR1 GEAIGNYY, CDR2 EKD. The CDR3 DNA follows: TGTGCCTGTGACCCGATACGCGGCTGGGACACCCGACAGATGTTTTTC. It encodes CACDPIRGWDTRQMFF.

About this clone itself: It differs at one base from a far larger clone, so likely a read error. The sample carries other DNA sequences with the same CDR3. The chain combines TRDV2 with TRDJ3; 7 bases match TRDD3. Unmatched junction bases numbered 8, after V lost 1 base and J lost 0 bases. This CDR3 region has 19 residues. The germline CDR1 and CDR2 sequences are GEAIGNYY and EKD. In nucleotides, the CDR3 is TGTGCCTGTGACACAGTACTGGGGCCCAGCTCCTGGGACACCCGACAGATGTTTTTC. Translating gives CACDTVLGPSSWDTRQMFF.

On this clone itself: Germline is not matched at one junction end, which may reflect a read error. Additional DNA sequences in this sample encode the identical CDR3. The chain joins TRDV2 to TRDJ2, with 8 bases matching TRDD3. This CDR3 has 20 residues. Germline V gene data show CDR1 as GEAIGNYY and CDR2 as EKD. As DNA, the CDR3 is TGTGCCTGTGACGCAACTCCCAGTACTGGGGGCTTCGCTTTGACAGCACAGCTCTTCTTT. This encodes CACDATPSTGGFALTAQLFF.